The clone carrying this T cell receptor beta chain was observed many times. Its specificity is unknown. The data derive from a study of T cell repertoires in cytomegalovirus infection. Regarding the study as a whole: What dominated the ex vivo response were HLA-C-restricted CMV-specific TCR beta clonotypes. The study identified carriers of CMV plus the relevant HLA from cumulative public TCR beta family frequency.

TCRdb reanalysed the reads using MiXCR and keeps one entry per CDR3 protein. The sample records 300,000 to 400,000 distinct CDR3 sequences, 9% to 9.5% being singletons. The sample taken for sequencing was PBMCs. The sequence was obtained from a human donor in good health (CMV status not recorded). Some clones in this sample may be carry-over from other donors' samples.

DNA of the CDR3: TGTGCCAGCAGCTCAGGGGCGTTTGGAAACACCATATATTTT. It codes for CASSSGAFGNTIYF. The chain links TRBV7-2 to TRBJ1-3; D is perhaps TRBD1 (6 bases). This CDR3 has 14 residues. Germline values: CDR1 SGHTA, CDR2 FQGNSA. The V end lost 4 bases, the J end lost 3 bases, and 10 bases lay between the germline ends.